Below, one T cell receptor (beta chain) is given with its context. Its antigen is unknown. V shed 6 bases and J 4 bases; nucleotides not matched to a gene: 13. CDR1 and CDR2 from the germline V gene are MNHEY and SVGEGT. The CDR3 covers 16 residues. Primers used in a second PCR of about 6 to 11 cycles were a sample-barcoded 5' primer and a J-beta primer mix. TCRdb called the 5' RACE reads again in MiXCR, with one record for every CDR3 protein. The data contain some 800,000 distinct CDR3 sequences, roughly 25% of them singletons. The data were taken from a study of blood T cells in healthy people across ages. Study-wide findings and caveats: Donors of long life had a larger count of naive CD4+ cells and greater diversity than aged donors. PBMCs were not sorted, which prevented a conclusive comparison of naive versus antigen-experienced cells.

Separately, the same data were catalogued under a study of T cells of mothers and their children. From that report: The TCR beta CDR3 read count exceeded 9 million for each mother and was some 2.7 million for each child. There was no detection of any persistent microchimeric T cell clones.

The gene calls are TRBV6-2 or TRBV6-3 and TRBJ1-2; 8 bases fit TRBD1. The source is a boy aged 10-17 years in good health. Sequencing input: blood. The DNA of the CDR3 is TGTGCCAGCAGCTTAACTCCGGGACAGGTTTTCTATGGCTACACCTTC. Its translation is CASSLTPGQVFYGYTF.